The rows below give T cell receptor beta chains drawn from one sample of a study of identical twins' blood T cells. TCRdb ran MiXCR on the 5' RACE reads and lists one entry per CDR3 protein. The sample contains 350,000 to 450,000 distinct CDR3 sequences, over 25% of which appear only once. The sample comprised PBMCs. These receptors came from a woman aged 18 to 55 in good health. CDR3s include the opening cysteine and the closing phenylalanine or tryptophan. Fields, in order: V gene, clone size, D gene, J gene, CDR3 DNA, CDR3 protein. D genes are given only for firm matches. Part of the rows lack a size; the others show once, few, many or a class for expanded clones.

>TRBV6-1|-|-|TRBJ1-4
TGTGCCAGCAGTTTCAGGGCCGCTAATGAAAAACTGTTTTTT
CASSFRAANEKLFF
>TRBV7-8|many|-|TRBJ1-2
TGTGCCAGCAGTTCTCTACATCCCTCGGGGAATGGCTACACCTTC
CASSSLHPSGNGYTF
>TRBV19|-|-|TRBJ2-1
TGTGCCAGTCACCAAGGGTTACCGGGAAGGGTCAATGAGCAGTTCTTC
CASHQGLPGRVNEQFF
>TRBV2|-|TRBD2|TRBJ2-3
TGTGCCGGAGGACTAGGGGCAGATACGCAGTATTTT
CAGGLGADTQYF
>TRBV20-1|-|TRBD2|TRBJ2-1
TGCAGTGCTAGAGTTGGAGGGAGGGAGTTGCAGTTCTTC
CSARVGGRELQFF
>TRBV10-3|-|TRBD1|TRBJ1-2
TGTGCCATCAATATGGGACAGAACTATGGCTACACCTTC
CAINMGQNYGYTF
>TRBV20-1|many|-|TRBJ1-4
TGCAGTGCTAGAGTGGCAACTAATGAAAAACTGTTTTTT
CSARVATNEKLFF
>TRBV3-1|-|-|TRBJ1-2
TGTGCCAGCAGCCAAGTGGGACACCGCTATGGCTACACCTTC
CASSQVGHRYGYTF
>TRBV11-2|-|-|TRBJ1-1
TGTGCCAGCAGCTTGAACGGGAGATCTGAAGCTTTCTTT
CASSLNGRSEAFF
>TRBV9|many|-|TRBJ1-1
TGTGCCAGCAGCGTGTTGGGCCAGCCGAACACTGAAGCTTTCTTT
CASSVLGQPNTEAFF
>TRBV4-3|once|-|TRBJ2-1
TGCGCCAGCAGGGAGAGGAATGAGCAGTTCTTC
CASRERNEQFF
>TRBV19|-|-|TRBJ2-1
TGTGCCAGTAGTATGGACGATTTCAACAATGAGCAGTTCTTC
CASSMDDFNNEQFF
>TRBV5-1|few|-|TRBJ2-1
TGCGCCAGCAGCTTGGTGACAGCAAGTTTATACAATGAGCAGTTCTTC
CASSLVTASLYNEQFF
>TRBV6-2/TRBV6-3|few|TRBD2|TRBJ2-5
TGTGCCAGCAGTTACTTGGGACTAGCGGAAGAGACCCAGTACTTC
CASSYLGLAEETQYF
>TRBV20-1|-|TRBD1|TRBJ1-5
TGCAGTGCTAGAATCCCGGGACAGGTCAATCAGCCCCAGCATTTT
CSARIPGQVNQPQHF
>TRBV5-1|few|TRBD1|TRBJ1-1
TGCGCCGGCAGCTATAAGACAGGGGAGAGGACTGAAGCTTTCTTT
CAGSYKTGERTEAFF
>TRBV11-2|-|-|TRBJ1-2
TGTGCCAGCAGCTTGACGCCTTCTCATAACTATGGCTACACCTTC
CASSLTPSHNYGYTF
>TRBV29-1|-|TRBD2|TRBJ2-3
TGCAGCGTTAGATTCGGGAGCGGGATCCTTAGCACAGATACGCAGTATTTT
CSVRFGSGILSTDTQYF
>TRBV6-6|-|TRBD2|TRBJ2-3
TGTGCCAGCAAAATCGGCGCGGGAGTTACAGATACGCAGTATTTT
CASKIGAGVTDTQYF